One sample yielded the 27 T cell receptor beta chains listed below, sequenced in a study of T cells in Graves' hyperthyroidism and ophthalmopathy. Authors of the study amplified TCR beta CDR3 regions from RNA transcripts. HTBI primers were employed in a first-round RT-PCR of the TCR CDR3. TCRdb reprocessed the multiplex PCR reads with MiXCR, giving one entry per CDR3 protein. The top ten clones hold approximately 33% of a sample with fewer than 400,000 distinct CDR3 sequences, roughly 17% of them seen once. The sample taken for sequencing was blood. The source of these receptors is a man younger than 40 with Graves' hyperthyroidism.

This clonotype occurred many times. The chain links TRBV12-3 or TRBV12-4 to TRBJ2-2; 8 bases match TRBD1. The ends lost 6 bases at V and 4 bases at J; junction bases unmatched: 16. The CDR3 is 18 residues long. DNA for the CDR3: TGTGCCAGCAGGCCCCCGCACCCGGGACAGGAGGGCACCGGGGAGCTGTTTTTT. Protein sequence: CASRPPHPGQEGTGELFF.

This clonotype occurred a few times. The chain recombines TRBV6-1 with TRBJ2-7; TRBD2 aligns across 9 bases. Germline CDR1 is MNHNS and CDR2 is SASEGT. CDR3 length: 15 residues. V shed 6 bases, J shed 3 bases, and the junction held 9 bases outside the gene matches. The CDR3 is CASRLGPSGDYEQYF. The CDR3 DNA sequence: TGTGCCAGCAGGCTTGGTCCTAGCGGGGACTACGAGCAGTACTTC.

In this sample, this clonotype turned up a few times. The chain joins TRBV12-3 or TRBV12-4 to TRBJ2-7; 7 bases line up with TRBD2. The CDR3 loop spans 15 amino acids. J was trimmed by 5 bases and V by 6 bases; bases with no gene match: 13. The CDR3 DNA follows: TGTGCCAGCAGCCTATTTGGGGGAGGGTACGACGAGCAGTACTTC. This sequence encodes CASSLFGGGYDEQYF.

This clonotype was counted ten times or more. The J gene is TRBJ2-7, the V gene TRBV12-3 or TRBV12-4, with 9 bases aligning to TRBD1. Germline trimming cut 5 bases from V and 3 bases from J; bases unmatched to any gene: 11. The CDR3 sequence is 16 residues long. The CDR3 nucleotides are TGTGCCAGCAGTCCTGAACTAAGGACAGGGGACTACGAGCAGTACTTC. This sequence encodes CASSPELRTGDYEQYF.

The table lists this clonotype with a few counts. V and J are TRBV12-5 and TRBJ1-1, with D unclear. Germline CDR1 is LGHNT and CDR2 is FRNRAP. The CDR3 is 15 amino acids. V was cut by 5 bases and J by 1 base, with 14 bases left in between. The CDR3 sequence is CASGIPRPTNTEAFF. The CDR3 bases are TGTGCTAGTGGTATACCCAGGCCTACGAACACTGAAGCTTTCTTT.

This clonotype was picked up a small number of times. The junction does not match germline at one end; this may be a read error. V is TRBV18 and J is TRBJ2-7, with TRBD2 matching 8 bases. CDR1 is KGHSH and CDR2 is LQKENI in the germline V gene. The CDR3 runs to 15 residues. CDR3 loop: CASSPRAGEGYEQYF. The DNA for the CDR3 is TGTGCTAGCTCACCAAGAGCGGGAGAGGGTTACGAGCAGTACTTC.

This clonotype was observed a few times. This rearrangement joins TRBV10-1 to TRBJ2-7, with unresolved D. The V end lost 6 bases, the J end lost 7 bases, and 16 bases lay between the germline ends. The length of the CDR3 is 13 residues. Germline values: CDR1 WNHNN, CDR2 SYGVQD (reference sequence). The CDR3 spells CASSGSTAGEQYF. CDR3 nucleotide sequence: TGCGCCAGCAGCGGGTCCACCGCTGGGGAGCAGTACTTC.

This chain links TRBV29-1 with TRBJ2-7; a possible D gene is TRBD2 (6 bases). Germline CDR1 and CDR2: SQVTM and ANQGSEA. This CDR3 region has 13 residues. This chain's CDR3 is CRESGGGTYEQYF. In DNA form, the CDR3 reads TGCAGGGAATCGGGCGGAGGGACCTACGAGCAGTACTTC.

This clonotype was recorded a few times. The CDR3 spells CASSPPQNGEKLFF. The CDR3 nucleotides read TGTGCCAGCAGTCCCCCACAGAATGGTGAAAAACTGTTTTTT. This chain connects TRBV28 to TRBJ1-4, with D unclear. CDR3 length: 14 amino acids. Deletions cut 5 bases from V and 7 bases from J, with 14 bases between. The V gene's germline CDR1 is MDHEN and CDR2 SYDVKM.

This chain connects TRBV20-1 to TRBJ2-1; D ambiguous. Germline assignment: CDR1 DFQATT and CDR2 SNEGSKA (reference sequence). CDR3 size: 14 residues. The V and J ends lost 3 bases and 0 bases respectively, with 9 bases between them. In nucleotides, the CDR3 is TGCAGTGCTAGGCGGTCCCCCTCCTACAATGAGCAGTTCTTC. The encoded protein is CSARRSPSYNEQFF.

This rearrangement joins TRBV6-2 or TRBV6-3 to TRBJ2-3, with TRBD1 as a possible D gene (6 bases). Trimming pared 6 bases from V and 2 bases from J, leaving 18 bases between. The CDR3 is 16 amino acids. Germline V lookup: CDR1 MNHEY, CDR2 SVGEGT. CDR3 nucleotide sequence: TGTGCCAGCAGCGCCAGGGGCCCCCCCTACACAGATACGCAGTATTTT. Protein product: CASSARGPPYTDTQYF.

This clonotype has a count of ten or more. This sequence joins TRBV7-2 and TRBJ2-2; weak D call: TRBD1 (5 bases). The V and J ends lost 3 bases and 9 bases respectively, with 11 bases between them. CDR1 and CDR2 (germline): SGHTA, FQGNSA. The CDR3 length is 13 residues. CDR3 residues: CASSFRGPRELFF. The CDR3 region has the DNA TGTGCCAGCAGCTTTAGGGGTCCCAGGGAGCTGTTTTTT.

This clonotype appeared many times. The J gene is TRBJ2-4, the V gene TRBV2; TRBD2 agrees at 13 bases. V lost 6 bases, J lost 6 bases, and 8 bases stayed unmatched. Germline CDR1 and CDR2: SNHLY and FYNNEI. CDR3 size: 16 residues. The CDR3 protein is CASRKGLAGMGNIQYF. The CDR3, as DNA: TGTGCCAGCAGGAAGGGACTAGCGGGAATGGGAAACATTCAGTACTTC.

This clonotype was picked up many times. CDR3: CASSPTRGQETQYF. In nucleotides, the CDR3 is TGTGCCAGCTCCCCCACAAGGGGCCAAGAGACCCAGTACTTC. The V call is TRBV18, the J call TRBJ2-5; tentatively, D is TRBD1 (5 bases). This CDR3 contains 14 residues. The V gene lost 6 bases and the J gene lost 1 base, with 12 bases spanning the gap. Looked up from germline, CDR1 is KGHSH and CDR2 is LQKENI.

This clonotype was counted a few times. The V call is TRBV6-1, the J call TRBJ1-1; D is unresolved. Trimming cost V 8 bases and J 5 bases, with 15 bases left between them. The length of the CDR3 is 13 residues. Germline V CDR1 and CDR2: MNHNS, SASEGT. CDR3 amino acids: CASCDWLGTEAFF. The CDR3 DNA reads TGTGCCAGCTGCGACTGGTTGGGAACTGAAGCTTTCTTT.

This clonotype showed up just a few times. The chain employs TRBV6-1 and TRBJ1-1; 7 nucleotides align to TRBD1. CDR3 length: 16 residues. Trimming removed 2 bases from V and 0 bases from J; junction bases left unmatched: 6. Germline loops: CDR1 MNHNS, CDR2 SASEGT. CDR3 coding DNA: TGTGCCAGCAGTGAACTGGCTGACAGGGTGAACACTGAAGCTTTCTTT. Amino acid sequence: CASSELADRVNTEAFF.

In its sample, this clonotype was seen many times. V is TRBV7-9 and J is TRBJ2-5; TRBD2 is a possible D gene (6 bases). CDR1 and CDR2 from the germline V gene are SEHNR and FQNEAQ (reference sequence). This CDR3 has 14 amino acids. V lost 0 bases and J 11 bases, leaving 16 bases between the germline ends. Here the CDR3 reads CASSLASTGELQYF. The CDR3 region has the DNA TGTGCCAGCAGCTTAGCGTCGACGGGGGAACTACAGTACTTC.

There are many counts of this clonotype. This rearrangement joins TRBV10-1 to TRBJ2-1; D unresolved. V lost 0 bases, J lost 3 bases, and 3 bases lay in between. CDR1 is WNHNN and CDR2 is SYGVQD in the germline V gene (reference sequence). The CDR3 sequence is 13 residues long. The CDR3 sequence is CASSESRYNEQFF. The CDR3 nucleotides are TGCGCCAGCAGTGAGTCCCGCTACAATGAGCAGTTCTTC.

The V call is TRBV10-3, the J call TRBJ1-3; D gene uncertain. Germline V gene sequence: CDR1 ENHRY, CDR2 SYGVKD. Trimming pared 10 bases from V and 0 bases from J, leaving 10 bases between. The length of the CDR3 is 13 residues. The CDR3 bases are TGTGCCACCGAAGACAACTCTGGAAACACCATATATTTT. It specifies CATEDNSGNTIYF.

This clonotype was counted many times. The chain is built from TRBV12-3 or TRBV12-4 and TRBJ2-7; 9 bases are shared with TRBD2. The CDR3 runs 13 residues. The V segment lost 1 base and the J segment 6 bases; nucleotides outside the gene matches: 1. For the CDR3, the DNA is TGTGCCAGCAGTTTAGGGACTAGCGTCGAGCAGTACTTC. Its translation: CASSLGTSVEQYF.

This sequence joins TRBV6-1 and TRBJ2-1, with 10 nucleotides matching TRBD2. The CDR3 sequence is 13 residues long. V lost 8 bases and J lost 6; bases outside the gene matches: 4. CDR1 MNHNS and CDR2 SASEGT come from the germline V gene. The CDR3 protein is CASGLAGVNEQFF. CDR3 DNA sequence: TGTGCCAGCGGGCTAGCGGGAGTCAATGAGCAGTTCTTC.

This clonotype was detected ten times or more. This sequence joins TRBV18 and TRBJ1-6; D call uncertain. The CDR3 length is 16 residues. V lost 2 bases and J 9 bases, leaving 17 bases between the germline ends. Looked up from germline, CDR1 is KGHSH and CDR2 is LQKENI. Here the CDR3 reads CASSPVTSVKSSPLHF. The DNA for the CDR3 is TGTGCCAGCTCACCAGTCACGAGCGTCAAGAGTTCACCCCTCCACTTT.

The chain has TRBV27 and TRBJ1-1, with 8 bases fitting TRBD1. Germline CDR1 and CDR2: MNHEY and SMNVEV (reference sequence). The CDR3 is 13 residues long. The V and J ends lost 5 bases and 10 bases, in that order; junction bases with no gene match: 9. The CDR3 spells CASSPDRVVAAFF. The DNA for the CDR3 is TGTGCCAGCAGTCCGGACAGGGTCGTTGCAGCTTTCTTT.

This clonotype came up a few times. The chain joins TRBV27 to TRBJ1-1, with TRBD1 matching over 8 bases. The ends lost 8 bases at V and 4 bases at J; junction bases unmatched: 12. Germline V gene lookup returns CDR1 MNHEY and CDR2 SMNVEV (reference sequence). The CDR3 has 15 amino acids. The CDR3 loop reads CASDGQGSSLTEAFF. CDR3 sequence (DNA): TGTGCCAGCGATGGACAGGGTAGTTCCCTCACTGAAGCTTTCTTT.

A few counts support this clonotype. The genes are TRBV10-1 and TRBJ2-5, with 7 bases fitting TRBD1. V lost 4 bases, J lost 7 bases, and 9 bases stayed unmatched. The CDR3 spans 14 residues. CDR1 WNHNN and CDR2 SYGVQD come from the germline V gene (reference sequence). The CDR3 DNA reads as TGCGCCAGCAGTGCCGCCAGACAGGGCGCGACCCAGTACTTC. Amino acids: CASSAARQGATQYF.

V usage is TRBV5-1 and J usage is TRBJ1-2, with D possibly matching TRBD1 (6 bases). CDR3 length: 14 amino acids. Trimming shortened V by 6 bases and J by 7 bases, and 19 bases separated the two germline ends. Germline lookup yields CDR1 SGHRS and CDR2 YFSETQ. CDR3: CASKFLGAEAGYTF. As DNA, the CDR3 is TGCGCCAGCAAGTTCCTGGGGGCCGAGGCTGGCTACACCTTC.

This clonotype was recorded many times. The junction differs from germline at one of its ends, possibly a read error. The DNA of the CDR3 is TGTGCCAGCACCCTAATGAGCGACGGGGGCGAGCTGGTCTTT. This codes for CASTLMSDGGELVF. The chain recombines TRBV11-2 with TRBJ2-2; D assignment may be TRBD1 or TRBD2 (6 bases each). This CDR3 contains 14 residues. Germline CDR1 is SGHAT and CDR2 is FQNNGV.